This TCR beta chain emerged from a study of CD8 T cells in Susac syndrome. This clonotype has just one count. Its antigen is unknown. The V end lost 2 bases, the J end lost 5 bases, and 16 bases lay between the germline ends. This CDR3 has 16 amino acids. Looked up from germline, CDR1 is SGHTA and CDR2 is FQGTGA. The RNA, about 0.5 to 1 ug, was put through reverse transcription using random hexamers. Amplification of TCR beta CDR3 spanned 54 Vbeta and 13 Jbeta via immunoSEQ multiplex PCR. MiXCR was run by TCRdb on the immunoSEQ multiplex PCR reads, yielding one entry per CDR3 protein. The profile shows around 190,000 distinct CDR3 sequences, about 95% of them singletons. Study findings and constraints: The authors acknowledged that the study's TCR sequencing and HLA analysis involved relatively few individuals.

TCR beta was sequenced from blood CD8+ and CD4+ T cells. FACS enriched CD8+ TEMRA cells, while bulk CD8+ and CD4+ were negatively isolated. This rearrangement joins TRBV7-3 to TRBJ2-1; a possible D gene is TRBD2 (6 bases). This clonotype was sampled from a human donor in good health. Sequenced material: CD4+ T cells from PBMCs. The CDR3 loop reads CASSLAGAGNDNEQFF. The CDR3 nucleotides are TGTGCCAGCAGCTTAGCCGGGGCGGGAAACGACAATGAGCAGTTCTTC.